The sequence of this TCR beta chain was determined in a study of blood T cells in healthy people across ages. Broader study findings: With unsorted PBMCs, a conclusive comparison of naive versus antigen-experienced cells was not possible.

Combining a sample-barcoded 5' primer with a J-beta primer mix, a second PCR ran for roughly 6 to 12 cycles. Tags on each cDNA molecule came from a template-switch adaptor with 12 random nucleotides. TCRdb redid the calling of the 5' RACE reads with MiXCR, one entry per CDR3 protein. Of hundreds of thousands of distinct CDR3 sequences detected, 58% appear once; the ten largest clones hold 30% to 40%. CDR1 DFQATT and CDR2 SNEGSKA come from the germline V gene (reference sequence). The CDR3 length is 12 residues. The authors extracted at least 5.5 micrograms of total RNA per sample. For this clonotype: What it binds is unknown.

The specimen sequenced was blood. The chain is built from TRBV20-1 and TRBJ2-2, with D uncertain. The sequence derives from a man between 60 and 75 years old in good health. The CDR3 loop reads CRVGTYTGELFF. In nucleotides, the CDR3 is TGCAGAGTGGGCACCTATACCGGGGAGCTGTTTTTT.